The clone carrying this TCR beta chain was detected only once. No antigen is known for it. This sample is drawn from a study of shared clonotypes between healthy human individuals. Some clones are missing from TCRdb's copy, which holds only in-frame ones; the method was immunoSEQ multiplex PCR. The table includes nearly 1,000,000 clones, 70% to 85% detected once. Whole-study findings and limits: Rarefaction indicated that sorted-subset sequencing remained incomplete although depth was large.

The CDR3 runs to 14 residues. Deletions cut 5 bases from V and 0 bases from J, with 10 bases between. Germline CDR1 reads SGHTA; CDR2 reads FQGNSA. Healthy adults negative for HIV, lacking recent acute infections or vaccinations, served as donors. Caucasian adults living in Nashville, Tennessee, provided all samples. The receptor's source is a man between 18 and 29 years old in good health. The rearrangement links TRBV7-2 to TRBJ1-1; the D is unclear. Source material: memory CD4+ T cells sorted from blood. Subset meaning: CD45RA-negative fraction. CDR3 DNA sequence: TGTGCCAGCAGCCCGGGAGGTATGAACACTGAAGCTTTCTTT. As protein: CASSPGGMNTEAFF.